Presented here are 18 T cell receptor beta chains from one specimen sequenced in a study of CD8 T cells in ankylosing spondylitis. Each CDR3 protein gets one entry after TCRdb re-called the 5' RACE reads with MiXCR. The sample lists fewer than 250,000 distinct CDR3 sequences, more than 9% occurring once. The sequenced sample was blood, either unsorted or a sorted T cell fraction (not recorded which). The source of these receptors is a male donor with ankylosing spondylitis or in good health (not recorded which).

This clonotype was seen repeatedly, ten times or more. The rearrangement joins TRBV20-1 to TRBJ1-1; D is unresolved. The CDR3 length is 13 residues. Looked up from germline, CDR1 is DFQATT and CDR2 is SNEGSKA (reference sequence). Trimming took off 6 bases at V and 3 bases at J, with 14 bases between the two ends. The DNA for the CDR3 is TGCAGTGCCCAAGCCCTTAGGGACACTGAAGCTTTCTTT. It codes for CSAQALRDTEAFF.

The chain joins TRBV7-2 to TRBJ1-5, with TRBD1 matching 7 bases. The CDR3 has 14 amino acids. The V segment lost 5 bases and the J segment 5 bases; nucleotides outside the gene matches: 6. CDR1 and CDR2 (germline): SGHTA, FQGNSA. In DNA, the CDR3 is TGTGCCAGCAGCCCAGGGGGAGCAGATCAGCCCCAGCATTTT. This codes for CASSPGGADQPQHF.

This clonotype was seen many times. The chain recombines TRBV11-2 with TRBJ2-1; 7 bases agree with TRBD2. This CDR3 region has 16 residues. Germline values: CDR1 SGHAT, CDR2 FQNNGV. V dropped 1 base and J dropped 4; count of bases not matched to a gene: 7. CDR3 bases: TGTGCCAGCAGCTTAGTTTGGACGCGGGGGTACAATGAGCAGTTCTTC. Translating it yields CASSLVWTRGYNEQFF. Filled out from reference TRBV11-2 and TRBJ2-1, the complete variable domain reads EAGVAQSPRYKIIEKRQSVAFWCNPISGHATLYWYQQILGQGPKLLIQFQNNGVVDDSQLPKDRFSAERLKGVDSTLKIQPAKLEDSAVYLCASSLVWTRGYNEQFFGPGTRLTVL.

The CDR3 sequence: CASSLDLSTPLHF. The DNA of the CDR3 is TGTGCCAGCAGTTTGGACCTGTCGACACCCCTCCACTTT. The genes are TRBV6-5 and TRBJ1-6; D not resolved. The ends were cut back, 4 bases at V and 11 bases at J, with 12 bases in the middle. CDR3 length equals 13 residues. Per germline, CDR1 MNHEY and CDR2 SVGAGI.

This clonotype was picked up many times. The J gene is TRBJ2-3, the V gene TRBV20-1; 9 bases agree with TRBD2. Germline CDR1 and CDR2: DFQATT and SNEGSKA (reference sequence). Trimming at V came to 3 bases and at J to 3 bases, leaving 16 bases not matched to a gene. This CDR3 has 18 residues. The CDR3, as DNA: TGCAGTGCTAGGTTCGGCGGGGGGGCCGGGGTAGGAACAGATACGCAGTATTTT. Its protein product is CSARFGGGAGVGTDTQYF.

This clonotype was seen at least ten times. This chain uses TRBV20-1 with TRBJ2-7, with TRBD1 identical over 9 bases. CDR3 size: 13 residues. CDR1 is DFQATT, CDR2 SNEGSKA, per germline (reference sequence). J gave up 2 bases and V 2 bases, and 1 base lay outside the gene matches. The CDR3 DNA reads TGCAGTGCTAGACGACAGGGGGCCTACGAGCAGTACTTC. Protein sequence: CSARRQGAYEQYF.

This clonotype was observed a few times. The chain carries TRBV5-1 and TRBJ1-4; D ambiguous. Trimming removed 0 bases from V and 6 bases from J, with 12 bases in between. Germline V gives CDR1 SGHRS, CDR2 YFSETQ. CDR3 size: 15 residues. The CDR3 protein is CASSLVPGADEKLFF. The CDR3 region has the DNA TGCGCCAGCAGCTTGGTGCCGGGCGCGGATGAAAAACTGTTTTTT.

This clonotype was recorded at least ten times. CDR3 sequence: CASSERGGGADTQYF. The DNA for the CDR3 is TGCGCCAGCTCTGAGCGGGGGGGCGGCGCAGATACGCAGTATTTT. The V gene is TRBV5-1, the J gene TRBJ2-3; the match to TRBD2 covers 10 bases. The CDR3 is made up of 15 amino acids. Germline assignment: CDR1 SGHRS and CDR2 YFSETQ. V lost 7 bases, J lost 4 bases, and 9 bases stayed unmatched.

This clonotype showed up many times. The chain uses TRBV6-2 or TRBV6-3 and TRBJ1-5; TRBD1 agrees at 8 bases. Trimming cost V 6 bases and J 6 bases; bases outside gene matches: 7. This CDR3 is built from 14 residues. The germline V gene has CDR1 MNHEY and CDR2 SVGEGT. For the CDR3, the DNA is TGTGCCAGCAGAAACGGACAGGGAGTTCAGCCCCAGCATTTT. As protein: CASRNGQGVQPQHF.

At least ten counts were recorded for this clonotype. The chain's CDR3 is CSARSPTNYGYTF. The CDR3 DNA reads as TGCAGTGCTAGATCCCCTACGAACTATGGCTACACCTTC. The rearrangement joins TRBV20-1 to TRBJ1-2; D remains ambiguous. The germline V gene encodes CDR1 DFQATT and CDR2 SNEGSKA (reference sequence). The CDR3 length is 13 residues. The ends were cut back, 2 bases at V and 2 bases at J, with 9 bases in the middle.

This clonotype was counted ten times or more. As DNA, the CDR3 is TGTGCCAGCAGCTTGAATAGTCGGCCGGACACCGGGGAGCTGTTTTTT. Translating it yields CASSLNSRPDTGELFF. V and J are TRBV5-6 and TRBJ2-2; no clear D gene. CDR1 and CDR2 from the germline V gene are SGHDT and YYEEEE. The ends were cut back, 1 base at V and 3 bases at J, with 13 bases in the middle. This CDR3 is 16 amino acids long. The variable domain in full, completed from reference TRBV5-6 and TRBJ2-2, reads DAGVTQSPTHLIKTRGQQVTLRCSPKSGHDTVSWYQQALGQGPQFIFQYYEEEERQRGNFPDRFSGHQFPNYSSELNVNALLLGDSALYLCASSLNSRPDTGELFFGEGSRLTVL.

This clonotype was recorded at least ten times. V and J are TRBV6-5 and TRBJ1-2; D is ambiguous. The V end lost 10 bases, the J end lost 2 bases, and 11 bases lay between the germline ends. Germline V CDR1 and CDR2: MNHEY, SVGAGI. The CDR3 loop spans 12 amino acids. DNA of the CDR3: TGTGCCACCCGACCCCTAAACTATGGCTACACCTTC. This translates into CATRPLNYGYTF.

This clonotype was counted ten times or more. V gene TRBV20-1 combines with J gene TRBJ1-5; D is ambiguous. Trimming took off 0 bases at V and 9 bases at J, with 21 bases between the two ends. The CDR3 extends over 16 amino acids. Germline lookup yields CDR1 DFQATT and CDR2 SNEGSKA (reference sequence). CDR3 sequence reads: CSARDPREGGGAPQHF. The CDR3 nucleotides read TGCAGTGCTAGAGATCCTAGGGAAGGTGGTGGTGCGCCCCAGCATTTT.

This clonotype was observed at least ten times. V and J are TRBV5-1 and TRBJ2-3, with 11 bases lining up with TRBD2. Per the germline V gene, CDR1 is SGHRS and CDR2 is YFSETQ. The CDR3 totals 16 residues. J was trimmed by 5 bases and V by 4 bases; bases with no gene match: 9. In DNA form, the CDR3 reads TGCGCCAGCAGCCCGACTAGCGGGGTAGGGCGAGATACGCAGTATTTT. Protein sequence: CASSPTSGVGRDTQYF. The whole variable domain, remainder taken from reference TRBV5-1 and TRBJ2-3, is KAGVTQTPRYLIKTRGQQVTLSCSPISGHRSVSWYQQTPGQGLQFLFEYFSETQRNKGNFPGRFSGRQFSNSRSEMNVSTLELGDSALYLCASSPTSGVGRDTQYFGPGTRLTVL.

This clonotype was counted many times. J is TRBJ1-1 and V is TRBV30, with 7 bases matching TRBD1. The CDR3 sequence is 10 residues long. Germline trimming cut 5 bases from V and 11 bases from J; bases unmatched to any gene: 5. CDR1 is GTSNPN and CDR2 is SVGIG in the germline V gene (reference sequence). The CDR3 region has the DNA TGTGCCTGGGGCGACAGGGCGGCTTTCTTT. This codes for CAWGDRAAFF.

Many counts were recorded for this clonotype. The chain is built from TRBV6-1 and TRBJ2-1; TRBD1 agrees at 8 bases. The germline CDR1 and CDR2 sequences are MNHNS and SASEGT. CDR3 length: 14 amino acids. Trimming at V came to 6 bases and at J to 4 bases, leaving 5 bases not matched to a gene. The CDR3: CASREQGEYNEQFF. The CDR3 DNA is TGTGCCAGCAGGGAACAGGGGGAGTACAATGAGCAGTTCTTC.

There are many counts of this clonotype. The rearrangement joins TRBV20-1 to TRBJ1-1; D unresolved. CDR1 and CDR2 from the germline V gene are DFQATT and SNEGSKA (reference sequence). This CDR3 contains 14 residues. Trimming shortened V by 0 bases and J by 0 bases, and 8 bases separated the two germline ends. In DNA, the CDR3 is TGCAGTGCTAGAGAGGCGTTATTGAACACTGAAGCTTTCTTT. This gives the protein CSAREALLNTEAFF.

The gene calls are TRBV30 and TRBJ2-7; 11 nucleotides match TRBD2. Germline V gene sequence: CDR1 GTSNPN, CDR2 SVGIG (reference sequence). The V and J ends lost 4 bases and 2 bases, in that order; junction bases with no gene match: 7. The CDR3 contains 15 residues. CDR3 bases: TGTGCCTGGAAAAGGACTAGCGGGTCAGCCTACGAGCAGTACTTC. Translation: CAWKRTSGSAYEQYF.